This T cell receptor beta chain was identified during a study of early T cells in non-severe SARS-CoV-2 infection. Worth noting for this clonotype: The target antigen is unknown.

The CDR3 extends over 15 amino acids. Trimming left V 3 bases short and J 3 bases short, with 14 bases between. The V gene's germline CDR1 is SGHNT and CDR2 YENEEA. The protocol attached unique molecular identifiers to individual cDNA molecules. MiXCR, applied by TCRdb to the 5' RACE reads, yields one record per CDR3 protein. The sample has about 69,000 distinct CDR3 sequences, approximately 14% seen once. Points from the study as a whole: Missing private and CD4 specificities, VDJdb matching favored anti-spike CD8 responses.

The specimen sequenced was whole blood. This clonotype originated in an adult who was a healthcare worker with PCR-confirmed SARS-CoV-2 infection or an uninfected control (not recorded which). The chain combines TRBV11-3 with TRBJ1-1; no clear D. This chain's CDR3 is CASSLDSLRDTEAFF. CDR3 DNA: TGTGCCAGCAGCTTGGACTCCCTTAGGGACACTGAAGCTTTCTTT.